The rows below give T cell receptor beta chains drawn from one sample of a study of T cell responses to AZD1222 COVID-19 vaccine. Here immunoSEQ multiplex PCR was the method, and the copy in TCRdb shows in-frame clones only, minus some. The sample has approximately 76,000 clones, 80% to 95% seen once; the top ten hold roughly 4.8%. Sequenced here: peripheral blood, sampled on day 0 of MenACWY control vaccination. The receptor set was obtained from an adult in good health. Each CDR3 is given with its conserved first and last residue. D genes are given only for firm matches. Rows give clone size only sometimes, using once, few, many, or a class for an expanded clone.

TRBJ1-5	TRBV29-1	once	.	TGCAGCGTTGAACTGGCAGGATATAGCAATCAGCCCCAGCATTTT	CSVELAGYSNQPQHF
TRBJ1-2	TRBV30	.	.	TGTGCCTGGAGTCTAGGTGGCGGCTACACCTTC	CAWSLGGGYTF
TRBJ1-4	TRBV10-3	.	.	TGTGCCATCAGCTTTAGGGCCGAAAATGAAAAACTGTTTTTT	CAISFRAENEKLFF
TRBJ2-5	TRBV6-5	.	TRBD2	TGTGCCAGCCGGACTAGCCCGCGTGGAGAGACCCAGTACTTC	CASRTSPRGETQYF
TRBJ2-7	TRBV10-3	once	TRBD1	TGTGCCATCACGGCGGGACAGGGTGTCGAGCAGTACTTC	CAITAGQGVEQYF
TRBJ2-5	TRBV11-2	once	.	TGTGCCAGCAGAACCCTCCGGGGTAAGCAAGAGACCCAGTACTTC	CASRTLRGKQETQYF
TRBJ2-7	TRBV27	.	.	TGTGCCAGCAGACAACCGGGGCCCTCCGAGCAGTACTTC	CASRQPGPSEQYF
TRBJ1-2	TRBV6-2/TRBV6-3	.	.	TGTGCCAGCAGTCCAACCTACGACCTTCTACGGTATGGCTACACCTTC	CASSPTYDLLRYGYTF
TRBJ1-6	TRBV9	.	TRBD1	TGTGCCAGCAGCGCCTCATCCGGGACAGGGGAGTCACCCCTCCACTTT	CASSASSGTGESPLHF
TRBJ1-1	TRBV3-1/TRBV3-2	.	.	TGTGCCAGCGGGGGAACGGGGCGCTTCGTACGCAGTGAAGCTTTCTTT	CASGGTGRFVRSEAFF
TRBJ1-4	TRBV18	.	.	TGTGCCAGCTCCCCAATGGGAGGCCGGGGGCTTGAAAAACTGTTTTTT	CASSPMGGRGLEKLFF
TRBJ1-6	TRBV4-3	.	TRBD1	TGCGCCAGCAGCCGCAGACAGGGATTTTCTTCACCCCTCCACTTT	CASSRRQGFSSPLHF
TRBJ1-5	TRBV7-8	.	.	TGTGCCAGCAGCTTAGCGCCGGACAATCAGCCCCAGCATTTT	CASSLAPDNQPQHF
TRBJ1-5	TRBV19	.	.	TGTGCCAGTAGTAGCCAGGGGAATCAGCCCCAGCATTTT	CASSSQGNQPQHF
TRBJ1-4	TRBV7-2	.	.	TGTGCCAGCAGCGTAACGAGGGATACTAATGAAAAACTGTTTTTT	CASSVTRDTNEKLFF
TRBJ1-3	TRBV2	.	.	TGTGCCACAGGGACGGCTTCTGGAAACACCATATATTTT	CATGTASGNTIYF
TRBJ2-7	TRBV10-3	.	.	TGTGCCATCAGTGAGCAGGACTACGAGCAGTACTTC	CAISEQDYEQYF
TRBJ1-6	TRBV28	.	.	TGTGCCATAGGCGTGAACAGGAATAATTCACCCCTCCACTTT	CAIGVNRNNSPLHF
TRBJ2-1	TRBV9	.	.	TGTGCCAGCACGCTACAGGACCGGGACGAGCAGTTCTTC	CASTLQDRDEQFF
TRBJ1-2	TRBV9	few	.	TGTGCCAGCAGCGTAGCACAGGCTGCCAACTATGGCTACACCTTC	CASSVAQAANYGYTF
TRBJ1-1	TRBV25-1	.	.	TGTGCCAGCAGGCACCAACAGGGGAACACTGAAGCTTTCTTT	CASRHQQGNTEAFF
TRBJ1-1	TRBV18	.	TRBD1	TGTGCCAGCTCCCCCGACAGGGCGCGAGAAGCTTTCTTT	CASSPDRAREAFF
TRBJ2-3	TRBV10-1	once	.	TGCGCCAGGGTTGGAGGGCAGGGAGCAGATACGCAGTATTTT	CARVGGQGADTQYF
TRBJ1-3	TRBV19	.	.	TGTGCCAGTAGTATCAGATACTCTGGAAACACCATATATTTT	CASSIRYSGNTIYF
TRBJ1-1	TRBV18	.	.	TGTGCCAGCTCACCACCGGGGGAACGGGAGGTGGACACTGAAGCTTTCTTT	CASSPPGEREVDTEAFF
TRBJ1-2	TRBV28	.	.	TGTGCCAGCAGTCCCCTGTCTCACTATGGCTACACCTTC	CASSPLSHYGYTF
TRBJ2-1	TRBV6-2/TRBV6-3	.	.	TGTGCCAGCAGTTTGTCGGTTGAGCAGTTCTTC	CASSLSVEQFF
TRBJ2-7	TRBV4-1	.	.	TGCGCCAGCAGCCAAGAGCCGGGTAGTGACGAGCAGTACTTC	CASSQEPGSDEQYF
TRBJ2-3	TRBV4-2	.	.	TGTGCCAGCAGCCAAGAGTCAACGGGAACCCCCCATACGCAGTATTTT	CASSQESTGTPHTQYF
TRBJ1-1	TRBV7-8	.	.	TGTGCCAGCAGCTTAGCGACCCTGGGGATGAACACTGAAGCTTTCTTT	CASSLATLGMNTEAFF
TRBJ1-4	TRBV28	.	.	TGTGCCAGCAGTTCACAGGATGTAACTAATGAAAAACTGTTTTTT	CASSSQDVTNEKLFF
TRBJ1-6	TRBV4-2	.	.	TGTGCCAGCAGCCAAGTAGTATCCCCGGGGCAGGGTGAATCACCCCTCCACTTT	CASSQVVSPGQGESPLHF
TRBJ2-7	TRBV7-2	once	TRBD1	TGTGCCAGCAGCTTACGAGCAGGGGGCAGGAACGAGCAGTACTTC	CASSLRAGGRNEQYF
TRBJ1-4	TRBV2	.	TRBD1	TGTGCCAGCAGTGTGGGGACAGGGAATGAAAAACTGTTTTTT	CASSVGTGNEKLFF
TRBJ1-4	TRBV28	.	.	TGTGCCAGCATTTCGGGGGCAGATAATGAAAAACTGTTTTTT	CASISGADNEKLFF
TRBJ2-7	TRBV6-2/TRBV6-3	once	.	TGTGCCAGCAGTTTCGAATACGAGCAGTACTTC	CASSFEYEQYF
TRBJ1-2	TRBV5-6	few	TRBD1	TGTGCCAGCAGCCGGGACAGAGTCTATGGCTACACCTTC	CASSRDRVYGYTF
TRBJ1-2	TRBV6-5	once	TRBD1	TGTGCCAGCAGTAGACAGGGGGCTTTGGGCTACACCTTC	CASSRQGALGYTF
TRBJ2-5	TRBV5-1	.	TRBD1	TGCGCCAGCAGCAGACAGGGTCAAGAGACCCAGTACTTC	CASSRQGQETQYF
TRBJ1-5	TRBV2	medium-sized	.	TGTGCCAGCAGTGAAATGGGAACCTATCAGCCCCAGCATTTT	CASSEMGTYQPQHF
TRBJ1-3	TRBV10-1	.	TRBD1	TGCGCCAGCAGCCGGACAGGGGGAGGAAACACCATATATTTT	CASSRTGGGNTIYF
TRBJ2-1	TRBV21-1	once	.	TGTGCCAGCAGCAAGGAAAGGGTGGGACAGCTACACAATGAGCAGTTCTTC	CASSKERVGQLHNEQFF
TRBJ1-1	TRBV2	.	.	TGTGCCAGCAGTGAAGATGGGCTCACTGAAGCTTTCTTT	CASSEDGLTEAFF
TRBJ1-5	TRBV4-3	once	TRBD1	TGCGCCAGCAGCCAATGGACAGGGGGCCGGGGCCAGCCCCAGCATTTT	CASSQWTGGRGQPQHF
TRBJ2-1	TRBV7-3	.	TRBD1	TGTGCCAGCAGCTTAAACAGGGGTGATGAGCAGTTCTTC	CASSLNRGDEQFF
TRBJ1-3	TRBV2	.	.	TGTGCCAGCAATGTGGAGGCTGGAAACACCATATATTTT	CASNVEAGNTIYF